A single T cell receptor beta chain is shown here with its context. Germline V gene sequence: CDR1 SGHTA, CDR2 FQGNSA. The CDR3 contains 15 residues. V gave up 3 bases and J gave up 2 bases; unmatched junction bases: 1. Original methodology: Reference gene primer amplification gave estimated nucleated cell counts. Profiled with immunoSEQ multiplex PCR; TCRdb holds only in-frame clones, not every one. V and J calls plus clone size are reproduced from that table; the DNA served to infer D and trimming. There are a few hundred thousand clones in the sample; 87% occur only once, and roughly 6.2% lies in the top ten. This record comes from a study of blood T cell repertoires in COVID-19. Study as a whole: In each case, the material was cDNA or gDNA derived from T cells, B-cell-depleted T cells, or PBMCs.

The rearrangement links TRBV7-2 to TRBJ2-5, with 12 bases matching TRBD2. Sequencing was carried out using PBMCs or T cells enriched from blood (not recorded which). The origin of this receptor is a woman aged 40-49 years who had recovered from COVID-19. The CDR3 reads CASSFLAGGQETQYF. The CDR3, as DNA: TGTGCCAGCAGCTTCCTAGCGGGAGGGCAAGAGACCCAGTACTTC.